Listed here is a single TCR beta chain. Clones were sequenced by immunoSEQ multiplex PCR, and TCRdb holds only the in-frame ones, with some missing. The table has approximately 89,000 clones, about four fifths seen once. These data originate in a study of radiotherapy plus CTLA-4 blockade in lung cancer. This material consisted of peripheral blood, taken from a patient treated with radiotherapy plus ipilimumab. This clonotype was obtained from a human donor with non-small cell lung cancer that progressed on radiotherapy plus ipilimumab.

CDR3 residues: CASSPRLAGNNEQFF. CDR3 DNA: TGTGCCAGCAGCCCCCGACTAGCGGGGAACAATGAGCAGTTCTTC. The chain links TRBV7-2 to TRBJ2-1, with 11 positions matching TRBD2. In germline, CDR1 is SGHTA, CDR2 FQGNSA. The length of the CDR3 is 15 residues. After removal of 5 bases from V and 5 bases from J, the junction contained 5 bases not matched to a gene.